The 22 T cell receptor beta chains given below trace back to one sample, sequenced in a study of B cell selection in AIRE deficiency. The regulatory T cell sort gate was CD4+CD25hiCD127low/negative. Sequencing was performed with immunoSEQ multiplex PCR; in TCRdb, only in-frame clones are kept and a portion is missing. The sample includes over 20,000 clones, about 90% seen only once; the top ten take 1% to 1.4%. The sequencing sample was made of CD4+CD25+ Tregs sorted from PBMCs. These receptors were taken from a human donor in good health.

The V call is TRBV6-5, the J call TRBJ2-2; a possible D gene is TRBD2 (6 bases). Germline assignment: CDR1 MNHEY and CDR2 SVGAGI. The CDR3 runs 13 residues. The V gene lost 6 bases and the J gene lost 6 bases, with 11 bases spanning the gap. The CDR3 DNA reads TGTGCCAGCAGGCGAGGAGGGGCCGGGGAGCTGTTTTTT. It encodes CASRRGGAGELFF.

The J gene is TRBJ2-7, the V gene TRBV2; a weak D match, TRBD1 (6 bases). Germline loops: CDR1 SNHLY, CDR2 FYNNEI. The V end lost 5 bases, the J end lost 2 bases, and 7 bases lay between the germline ends. The CDR3 has 12 amino acids. CDR3 sequence reads: CASSQGPYEQYF. In DNA, the CDR3 is TGTGCCAGCAGTCAGGGGCCCTACGAGCAGTACTTC.

The chain recombines TRBV6-5 with TRBJ2-7; no clear D. The CDR3 length is 11 residues. Trimming removed 1 base at V and 3 bases at J, with 1 base between. CDR1 and CDR2 (germline): MNHEY, SVGAGI. The CDR3 sequence is CASSYFYEQYF. CDR3 coding DNA: TGTGCCAGCAGTTACTTCTACGAGCAGTACTTC.

The chain is built from TRBV11-2 and TRBJ1-1; D call uncertain. V was trimmed by 2 bases and J by 4 bases, leaving 17 bases between them. From germline, CDR1 is SGHAT and CDR2 FQNNGV. This CDR3 is built from 16 residues. This CDR3 reads CASSLRAGWVSTEAFF. CDR3 DNA sequence: TGTGCCAGCAGCTTACGGGCCGGGTGGGTGAGCACTGAAGCTTTCTTT.

The sample holds a few counts of this clone. The chain couples TRBV6-5 to TRBJ1-2; D gene uncertain. The V gene's germline CDR1 is MNHEY and CDR2 SVGAGI. The CDR3 is 13 residues long. The V end was cut by 5 bases, the J end by 4 bases, with 11 bases between. The CDR3 region is CASSPGLSYGYTF. The CDR3, as DNA: TGTGCCAGCAGTCCCGGACTCAGCTATGGCTACACCTTC.

The chain employs TRBV19 and TRBJ2-4; 10 bases are shared with TRBD1. V trimming: 10 bases; J trimming: 2 bases; junction bases outside the gene matches: 14. Germline loops: CDR1 LNHDA, CDR2 SQIVND (reference sequence). This CDR3 spans 17 amino acids. CDR3 residues: CATSRAGQGSSKNIQYF. Here the CDR3 DNA reads TGTGCCACCTCCAGGGCGGGACAGGGGTCGTCCAAAAACATTCAGTACTTC.

This chain joins TRBV10-3 and TRBJ1-2; D uncertain. CDR1 ENHRY and CDR2 SYGVKD come from the germline V gene. This CDR3 spans 12 amino acids. V was trimmed by 7 bases and J by 4 bases, leaving 10 bases between them. DNA for the CDR3: TGTGCCATCACATCCCCTGCCTATGGCTACACCTTC. This sequence encodes CAITSPAYGYTF.

The chain employs TRBV5-5 and TRBJ1-2, with TRBD1 identical over 8 bases. Trimming at V came to 4 bases and at J to 3 bases, leaving 2 bases not matched to a gene. This CDR3 is built from 13 residues. Germline V lookup: CDR1 SGHKS, CDR2 YYEKEE (reference sequence). Here the CDR3 DNA reads TGTGCCAGCAGCCCGGGACAGGACTATGGCTACACCTTC. Protein: CASSPGQDYGYTF.

The chain is built from TRBV27 and TRBJ1-5; D is ambiguous. With 0 bases removed from V and 6 bases from J, the gap between germline ends came to 12 bases. This CDR3 is 15 amino acids long. CDR1 is MNHEY, CDR2 SMNVEV, per germline (reference sequence). CDR3 DNA: TGTGCCAGCAGTTTATCGGCCGGGGTCGGTCAGCCCCAGCATTTT. Translation: CASSLSAGVGQPQHF.

The chain joins TRBV6-6 to TRBJ1-3; 8 bases are a match to TRBD1. The length of the CDR3 is 16 residues. Germline values: CDR1 MNHNY, CDR2 SVGAGI (reference sequence). Losses at the gene ends were 8 bases for V and 0 bases for J; bases not matched to a gene: 9. CDR3 sequence: CASGNRGVDSGNTIYF. The CDR3 region has the DNA TGTGCCAGCGGAAACAGGGGGGTAGACTCTGGAAACACCATATATTTT.

The chain combines TRBV15 with TRBJ1-4, with D unclear. Between the trimmed V and J ends, which lost 7 bases and 0 bases, there was a span of 9 bases. This CDR3 comprises 14 residues. The germline V gene has CDR1 LNHNV and CDR2 YYDKDF (reference sequence). CDR3 DNA: TGTGCCACCAAGACGGAGGCAACTAATGAAAAACTGTTTTTT. This encodes CATKTEATNEKLFF.

The rearrangement joins TRBV5-6 to TRBJ1-1; 8 bases match TRBD1. In germline, CDR1 is SGHDT, CDR2 YYEEEE. The CDR3 contains 14 residues. Trimming cost V 7 bases and J 0 bases; bases outside gene matches: 5. CDR3 residues: CASDRQGMNTEAFF. The CDR3 DNA reads as TGTGCCAGCGACCGACAGGGGATGAACACTGAAGCTTTCTTT.

The chain employs TRBV18 and TRBJ2-7; 8 nucleotides align to TRBD1. V gave up 3 bases and J gave up 3 bases; unmatched junction bases: 13. Germline assignment: CDR1 KGHSH and CDR2 LQKENI. The CDR3 is 17 amino acids. The CDR3 DNA follows: TGTGCCAGCTCACCCCCTAAGATACCGGGACAGGTCTACGAGCAGTACTTC. Encoded protein: CASSPPKIPGQVYEQYF.

The chain is built from TRBV2 and TRBJ1-1; D is unclear. The germline V gene encodes CDR1 SNHLY and CDR2 FYNNEI. Trimming shortened V by 5 bases and J by 2 bases, and 9 bases separated the two germline ends. CDR3 size: 13 residues. The CDR3 DNA sequence: TGTGCCAGCAGTATGGACCATAACACTGAAGCTTTCTTT. Translating gives CASSMDHNTEAFF.

This clone showed up just once. This chain joins TRBV19 and TRBJ1-4, with D tentatively TRBD1 (6 bases). Per germline, CDR1 LNHDA and CDR2 SQIVND (reference sequence). The V gene lost 4 bases and the J gene lost 4 bases, with 10 bases spanning the gap. This CDR3 contains 14 residues. The CDR3 nucleotides read TGTGCCAGTAGTACCCGGACAGTTAATGAAAAACTGTTTTTT. Amino acids: CASSTRTVNEKLFF.

The CDR3 DNA is TGTGCCAGCAGTACAGCGGGGGGAGGGAACACTGAAGCTTTCTTT. It codes for CASSTAGGGNTEAFF. The chain carries TRBV27 and TRBJ1-1, with TRBD1 as a possible D gene (5 bases). The CDR3 is 15 residues long. V shed 5 bases and J shed 1 base, with 14 bases lying between them. Germline V CDR1 and CDR2: MNHEY, SMNVEV (reference sequence).

J is TRBJ1-3 and V is TRBV6-6; D not resolved. V was pared by 10 bases and J by 2 bases, with 9 bases between. The CDR3 loop spans 12 amino acids. Germline CDR1 reads MNHNY; CDR2 reads SVGAGI (reference sequence). The chain's CDR3 is CATQDTGNTIYF. The CDR3 DNA reads TGTGCCACTCAGGATACTGGAAACACCATATATTTT.

The V gene is TRBV6-6, the J gene TRBJ2-6, with D possibly being TRBD2 (6 bases). Germline CDR1 reads MNHNY; CDR2 reads SVGAGI (reference sequence). The ends were cut back, 4 bases at V and 4 bases at J, with 11 bases in the middle. This CDR3 has 15 residues. The CDR3 nucleotides are TGTGCCAGCAGTTGGGCCAGCGGGGGGGCCAACGTCCTGACTTTC. It encodes CASSWASGGANVLTF.

The chain links TRBV19 to TRBJ1-4, with D perhaps matching TRBD1 (6 bases). The V end was cut by 5 bases, the J end by 7 bases, with 14 bases between. Germline V gene sequence: CDR1 LNHDA, CDR2 SQIVND (reference sequence). This CDR3 spans 14 amino acids. CDR3 nucleotide sequence: TGTGCCAGTAGTCTCGGGGGGCCCGGTGAAAAACTGTTTTTT. As protein: CASSLGGPGEKLFF.

The chain uses TRBV11-2 and TRBJ1-1; perhaps TRBD1 as D (5 bases). Deletions cut 1 base from V and 3 bases from J, with 12 bases between. This CDR3 is built from 15 residues. Germline V lookup: CDR1 SGHAT, CDR2 FQNNGV. The CDR3 coding sequence is TGTGCCAGCAGCTTAGTATATGGGGGTTACACTGAAGCTTTCTTT. The encoded protein is CASSLVYGGYTEAFF.

J is TRBJ2-7 and V is TRBV15; TRBD1 aligns across 9 bases. Germline CDR1 reads LNHNV; CDR2 reads YYDKDF (reference sequence). The CDR3 spans 15 residues. After removal of 3 bases from V and 5 bases from J, the junction contained 8 bases not matched to a gene. CDR3 DNA sequence: TGTGCCACCAGCAGCGGGACAGGGTCTTTACACGAGCAGTACTTC. Protein: CATSSGTGSLHEQYF.

The rearrangement joins TRBV5-1 to TRBJ2-3, with TRBD2 matching 9 bases. V trimming: 4 bases; J trimming: 5 bases; junction bases outside the gene matches: 11. The CDR3 is made up of 16 amino acids. The germline V gene has CDR1 SGHRS and CDR2 YFSETQ. For the CDR3, the DNA is TGCGCCAGCAGCGCCAACTTACGGACTAGCGTAGATACGCAGTATTTT. Translating it yields CASSANLRTSVDTQYF. Variable domain in full (rest from reference TRBV5-1 and TRBJ2-3): KAGVTQTPRYLIKTRGQQVTLSCSPISGHRSVSWYQQTPGQGLQFLFEYFSETQRNKGNFPGRFSGRQFSNSRSEMNVSTLELGDSALYLCASSANLRTSVDTQYFGPGTRLTVL.